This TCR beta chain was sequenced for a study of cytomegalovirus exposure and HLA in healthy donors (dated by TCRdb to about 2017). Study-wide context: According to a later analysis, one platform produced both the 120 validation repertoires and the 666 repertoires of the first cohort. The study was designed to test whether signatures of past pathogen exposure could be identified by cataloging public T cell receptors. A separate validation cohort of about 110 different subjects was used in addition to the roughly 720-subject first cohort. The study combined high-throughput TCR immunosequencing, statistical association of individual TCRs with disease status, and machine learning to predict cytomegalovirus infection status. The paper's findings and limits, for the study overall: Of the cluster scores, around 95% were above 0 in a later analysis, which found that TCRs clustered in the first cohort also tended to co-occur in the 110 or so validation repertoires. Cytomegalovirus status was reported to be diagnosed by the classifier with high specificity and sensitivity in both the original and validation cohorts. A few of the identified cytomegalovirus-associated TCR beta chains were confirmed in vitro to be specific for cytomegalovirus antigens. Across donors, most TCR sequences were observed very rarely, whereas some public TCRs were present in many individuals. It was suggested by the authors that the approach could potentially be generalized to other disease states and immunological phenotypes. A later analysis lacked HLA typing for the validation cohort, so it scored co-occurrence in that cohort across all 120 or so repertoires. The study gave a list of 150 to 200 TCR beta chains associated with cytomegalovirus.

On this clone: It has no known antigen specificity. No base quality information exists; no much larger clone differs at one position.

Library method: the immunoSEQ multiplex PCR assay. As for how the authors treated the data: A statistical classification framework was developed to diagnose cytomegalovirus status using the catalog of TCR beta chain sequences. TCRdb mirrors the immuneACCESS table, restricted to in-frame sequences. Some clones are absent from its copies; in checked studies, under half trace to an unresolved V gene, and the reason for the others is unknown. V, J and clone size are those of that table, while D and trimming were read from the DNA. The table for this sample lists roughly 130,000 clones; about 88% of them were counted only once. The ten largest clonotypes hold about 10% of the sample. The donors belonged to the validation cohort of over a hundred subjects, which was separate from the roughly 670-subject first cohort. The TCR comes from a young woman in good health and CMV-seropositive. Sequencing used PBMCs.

The bases read TGTGCCAGCAGCTTAGGTTATCGCTATGGCTACACCTTC. This codes for CASSLGYRYGYTF. This sequence uses TRBV7-2 and TRBJ1-2; the D gene cannot be resolved reliably. According to the germline V gene, CDR1 reads SGHTA and CDR2 reads FQGNSA. V sheds 1 base and J sheds 4 bases, leaving 7 bases between their ends. From the cysteine up to the phenylalanine, the CDR3 has a length of 13 residues. Here the CDR3 DNA is all that survives: 39 bases in frame from base 1.